The 13 T cell receptor beta chains below come from one sample, sequenced in a study of T cells in Graves' hyperthyroidism and ophthalmopathy. RNA transcripts were the template for amplifying TCR beta CDR3 regions. The TCR CDR3 first-round RT-PCR relied on the HTBI primer set. A single record per CDR3 protein comes from TCRdb applying MiXCR to the multiplex PCR reads. Here the sample spans roughly 530,000 distinct CDR3 sequences, 15% to 20% being singletons. Sequenced input: blood. These receptors originate from a woman aged 18-29 years with Graves' ophthalmopathy.

This clonotype was counted ten times or more. The genes are TRBV12-3 or TRBV12-4 and TRBJ1-2; no clear D. The CDR3 length is 13 residues. The V gene lost 5 bases and the J gene lost 2 bases, with 9 bases spanning the gap. Written as DNA, the CDR3 is TGTGCCAGCAGTCACAGAGAGAACTATGGCTACACCTTC. Translated, it gives CASSHRENYGYTF.

The CDR3 nucleotides are TGTGCCAGCAGCGCAACTTTTGGACTAGCGGGGGGCTACACAGATACGCAGTATTTT. This codes for CASSATFGLAGGYTDTQYF. This rearrangement joins TRBV11-2 to TRBJ2-3, with 14 bases fitting TRBD2. V dropped 5 bases and J dropped 2; count of bases not matched to a gene: 12. Per germline, CDR1 SGHAT and CDR2 FQNNGV. The CDR3 spans 19 residues.

This clonotype was counted at least ten times. This chain joins TRBV4-2 and TRBJ1-2; TRBD1 matches at 7 bases. V was pared by 1 base and J by 2 bases, with 4 bases of the junction left unmatched. Germline V gene data show CDR1 as LGHNA and CDR2 as YNFKEQ. CDR3 size: 15 residues. As DNA, the CDR3 is TGTGCCAGCAGCCAAGTGGGACAGCAAAACTATGGCTACACCTTC. Translation: CASSQVGQQNYGYTF.

In this sample, this clonotype turned up many times. The chain combines TRBV27 with TRBJ1-5; D not resolved. This CDR3 is 14 amino acids long. From germline, CDR1 is MNHEY and CDR2 SMNVEV (reference sequence). V shed 3 bases and J shed 2 bases, with 8 bases lying between them. CDR3 residues: CASSFGRGNQPQHF. CDR3 in DNA: TGTGCCAGCAGTTTTGGGAGGGGCAATCAGCCCCAGCATTTT.

This clonotype was seen ten or more times. The chain uses TRBV28 and TRBJ1-4; TRBD1 matches 9 bases. This CDR3 comprises 16 residues. The V and J ends lost 8 bases and 0 bases, in that order; junction bases with no gene match: 7. From germline, CDR1 is MDHEN and CDR2 SYDVKM. The CDR3 loop reads CASRNRGPATNEKLFF. CDR3 nucleotides: TGTGCCAGCCGGAACAGGGGGCCTGCAACTAATGAAAAACTGTTTTTT.

On this clonotype itself: One junction end does not reproduce the germline sequence, and a read error may be involved. This chain connects TRBV29-1 to TRBJ2-5, with TRBD1 as a possible D gene (5 bases). Germline CDR1 SQVTM, CDR2 ANQGSEA. CDR3 size: 14 residues. This CDR3 reads CGVEGQGDEKTQYF. In DNA form, the CDR3 reads TGCGGCGTTGAAGGTCAGGGCGACGAAAAGACCCAGTACTTC.

Details on this clonotype: An end of the junction does not agree with germline; a read error may underlie this. J is TRBJ1-1 and V is TRBV6-1; 7 bases fit TRBD1. The length of the CDR3 is 15 residues. Germline loops: CDR1 MNHNS, CDR2 SASEGT. CDR3 loop: CASSPWTGKNTETFF. CDR3 sequence (DNA): TGTGCCAGCAGTCCGTGGACAGGCAAGAACACTGAAACTTTCTTT.

This clonotype was seen ten or more times. CDR3 in amino acids: CASRLAGDYNEQFF. CDR3 DNA sequence: TGTGCCAGCAGATTAGCGGGAGACTACAATGAGCAGTTCTTC. The genes are TRBV27 and TRBJ2-1, with 9 positions matching TRBD2. The CDR3 consists of 14 residues. Unmatched junction bases numbered 3, after V lost 6 bases and J lost 3 bases. Germline V gene data show CDR1 as MNHEY and CDR2 as SMNVEV (reference sequence).

This clonotype has a handful of counts. A much larger clonotype is one base distant, so this may be a read error. The chain recombines TRBV20-1 with TRBJ1-1; D not certain. Germline V gene data show CDR1 as DFQATT and CDR2 as SNEGSKA (reference sequence). This CDR3 has 15 amino acids. The V gene lost 5 bases and the J gene lost 1 base, with 17 bases spanning the gap. The CDR3 here is CSAPPDDSQNTEAFF. The CDR3 nucleotides are TGCAGTGCTCCCCCAGACGATTCACAGAACACTGAAGCTTTCTTT.

This clonotype showed up many times. The CDR3 sequence: CASSEDGAGGNTIYF. In DNA form, the CDR3 reads TGTGCCAGCAGTGAAGACGGGGCCGGCGGAAACACCATATATTTT. This rearrangement joins TRBV6-1 to TRBJ1-3, with a weak D call TRBD1 (5 bases). Germline CDR1 is MNHNS and CDR2 is SASEGT. This CDR3 has 15 amino acids. Trimming removed 1 base from V and 4 bases from J, with 11 bases in between.

This sequence joins TRBV6-1 and TRBJ1-3; the D is unclear. V was trimmed by 5 bases and J by 0 bases, leaving 11 bases between them. CDR1 and CDR2 (germline): MNHNS, SASEGT. This CDR3 has 15 residues. The CDR3 loop reads CASSTQLGSGNTIYF. CDR3 bases: TGTGCCAGCAGTACCCAGTTGGGCTCTGGAAACACCATATATTTT.

The chain uses TRBV6-5 and TRBJ1-1; no firm D call. CDR1 is MNHEY, CDR2 SVGAGI, per germline. V lost 1 base to trimming and J lost 0 bases, with 15 bases between them. This CDR3 spans 17 amino acids. This chain's CDR3 is CASSYYIPGFMNTEAFF. DNA of the CDR3: TGTGCCAGCAGTTACTACATACCGGGCTTCATGAACACTGAAGCTTTCTTT.

The V and J genes are TRBV6-1 and TRBJ1-2, with D unclear. V was shortened by 2 bases and J by 2 bases, with 9 bases between the two germline ends. There are 14 residues in the CDR3. Germline CDR1 is MNHNS and CDR2 is SASEGT. CDR3 loop: CASSEKVVNYGYTF. CDR3 DNA sequence: TGTGCCAGCAGTGAAAAAGTAGTCAACTATGGCTACACCTTC.